Presented here are 24 T cell receptor beta chains from one specimen sequenced in a study of blood T cell repertoires in COVID-19. The method was immunoSEQ multiplex PCR; TCRdb's version includes in-frame clones alone and lacks a portion of them. The sample consists of some 400,000 clones, more than 65% of them appearing once. The specimen sequenced was peripheral blood. The receptor set was obtained from a human donor with acute or convalescent COVID-19. The donor label of this sample is uncertain.

The gene calls are TRBV6-5 and TRBJ1-3; D is uncertain. Per germline, CDR1 MNHEY and CDR2 SVGAGI. The CDR3 consists of 15 residues. V was trimmed by 6 bases and J by 5 bases, leaving 17 bases between them. CDR3 amino acids: CASRKSAHERNTIYF. Written as DNA, the CDR3 is TGTGCCAGCAGAAAGAGCGCTCATGAAAGAAACACCATATATTTT.

This chain links TRBV7-9 with TRBJ2-1, with D tentatively TRBD1 (6 bases). The CDR3 consists of 16 residues. Deletions cut 3 bases from V and 2 bases from J, with 14 bases between. The germline V gene encodes CDR1 SEHNR and CDR2 FQNEAQ (reference sequence). The CDR3 DNA follows: TGTGCCAGCAGCTTGCGGACAGCCGCGACCTACAATGAGCAGTTCTTC. Translating gives CASSLRTAATYNEQFF.

The chain employs TRBV28 and TRBJ2-1, with 11 positions matching TRBD2. Losses at the gene ends were 5 bases for V and 10 bases for J; bases not matched to a gene: 10. The CDR3 is 15 residues long. Germline assignment: CDR1 MDHEN and CDR2 SYDVKM. In nucleotides, the CDR3 is TGTGCCAGCAGTCTTAGTAGCGGGGGGGCCAGGGAGCAGTTCTTC. This translates into CASSLSSGGAREQFF.

The V call is TRBV13, the J call TRBJ2-5, with 11 bases lining up with TRBD1. CDR1 is PRHDT, CDR2 FYEKMQ, per germline (reference sequence). This CDR3 contains 15 residues. With V trimmed by 5 bases and J by 4 bases, 6 bases remained unmatched. CDR3 protein: CASSIRDRGAETQYF. CDR3 coding DNA: TGTGCCAGCAGCATCCGGGACAGGGGGGCAGAGACCCAGTACTTC.

The chain joins TRBV3-1 (or the pseudogene TRBV3-2) to TRBJ2-7, with D maybe TRBD1 (6 bases). Per the germline V gene, CDR1 is LGHDT and CDR2 is YNNKEL (reference sequence). The V end lost 4 bases, the J end lost 12 bases, and 28 bases lay between the germline ends. The CDR3 has 16 residues. CDR3 sequence: CASSLSQGILPTGLYF. Written as DNA, the CDR3 is TGTGCCAGCAGCCTATCGCAGGGCATCCTCCCGACAGGACTGTACTTC.

V is TRBV28 and J is TRBJ2-1, with D possibly matching TRBD2 (7 bases). In germline, CDR1 is MDHEN, CDR2 SYDVKM. V lost 5 bases and J lost 1, with 18 bases in between. The CDR3 contains 17 residues. The CDR3 here is CASSVPRGAGSYNEQFF. CDR3 DNA: TGTGCCAGCAGTGTTCCCCGGGGGGCTGGGTCCTACAATGAGCAGTTCTTC.

The chain recombines TRBV6-5 with TRBJ2-7; D not resolved. From germline, CDR1 is MNHEY and CDR2 SVGAGI. V was trimmed by 2 bases and J by 2 bases, leaving 10 bases between them. The CDR3 is 14 amino acids. CDR3 bases: TGTGCCAGCAGTTACGGTCTAGTCCCCTACGAGCAGTACTTC. This gives the protein CASSYGLVPYEQYF.

The V gene is TRBV29-1, the J gene TRBJ1-1; D uncertain. In germline, CDR1 is SQVTM, CDR2 ANQGSEA. The CDR3 totals 11 residues. V was clipped by 3 bases and J by 1 base, with 3 bases between them. The CDR3 DNA reads as TGCAGCGTTGACAAGAACACTGAAGCTTTCTTT. This sequence encodes CSVDKNTEAFF.

The V call is TRBV7-6, the J call TRBJ2-2; tentatively, D is TRBD2 (6 bases). The CDR3 is made up of 15 amino acids. Trimming removed 5 bases from V and 6 bases from J, with 16 bases in between. CDR1 is SGHVS, CDR2 FNYEAQ, per germline. The CDR3 sequence is CASSRPGLRAGELFF. The CDR3 DNA follows: TGTGCCAGCAGCCGGCCGGGACTTAGGGCCGGGGAGCTGTTTTTT.

The chain couples TRBV7-2 to TRBJ1-1; D call uncertain. CDR1 and CDR2 from the germline V gene are SGHTA and FQGNSA. The CDR3 totals 14 residues. Trimming stripped 2 bases from V and 1 base from J, with 8 bases between. The CDR3 loop reads CASSLTRKNTEAFF. Here the CDR3 DNA reads TGTGCCAGCAGCTTAACAAGAAAGAACACTGAAGCTTTCTTT.

In its sample, this clone was seen a few times. The rearrangement joins TRBV5-1 to TRBJ2-7, with TRBD1 as a possible D gene (6 bases). Per germline, CDR1 SGHRS and CDR2 YFSETQ. The CDR3 runs 13 residues. V was trimmed by 5 bases and J by 4 bases, leaving 13 bases between them. The CDR3 DNA reads TGCGCCAGCAGTCCAGGGGATACGTACGAGCAGTACTTC. It translates to CASSPGDTYEQYF.

Details on this clone: This same CDR3 is encoded by further DNA sequences in the sample. The gene calls are TRBV28 and TRBJ1-4; D is uncertain. With 4 bases removed from V and 2 bases from J, the gap between germline ends came to 11 bases. The CDR3 has 15 residues. Germline V lookup: CDR1 MDHEN, CDR2 SYDVKM. The CDR3 sequence: CASSSPGATNEKLFF. The CDR3 DNA sequence: TGTGCCAGCAGTTCCCCAGGTGCGACTAATGAAAAACTGTTTTTT. Filled out from reference TRBV28 and TRBJ1-4, the complete variable domain reads DVKVTQSSRYLVKRTGEKVFLECVQDMDHENMFWYRQDPGLGLRLIYFSYDVKMKEKGDIPEGYSVSREKKERFSLILESASTNQTSMYLCASSSPGATNEKLFFGSGTQLSVL.

The V call is TRBV6-5, the J call TRBJ2-3; 7 positions agree with TRBD1. The CDR3 extends over 13 amino acids. Germline CDR1 reads MNHEY; CDR2 reads SVGAGI. V was clipped by 8 bases and J by 8 bases; unmatched bases: 10. For the CDR3, the DNA is TGTGCCAGCCGTAGGGGGCAGGACGCTACGCAGTATTTT. It is translated as CASRRGQDATQYF.

The chain recombines TRBV6-5 with TRBJ1-4, with D perhaps matching TRBD1 (5 bases). CDR3 size: 16 residues. V shed 4 bases and J shed 3 bases, with 15 bases lying between them. Per the germline V gene, CDR1 is MNHEY and CDR2 is SVGAGI. CDR3 amino acids: CASSSSLWGANEKLFF. The DNA for the CDR3 is TGTGCCAGCAGTTCTTCCCTCTGGGGGGCTAATGAAAAACTGTTTTTT.

This clone was picked up a small number of times. The chain links TRBV6-5 to TRBJ2-5; 8 positions agree with TRBD1. The length of the CDR3 is 16 residues. The germline gives CDR1 MNHEY, CDR2 SVGAGI. Trimming removed 0 bases from V and 5 bases from J; junction bases left unmatched: 8. CDR3 coding DNA: TGTGCCAGCAGTTACTCGAGGACAGGGATGGGGGAGACCCAGTACTTC. Its protein product is CASSYSRTGMGETQYF.

The rearrangement uses TRBV7-2 and TRBJ2-2; a weak D match, TRBD2 (6 bases). The CDR3 consists of 15 residues. Per the germline V gene, CDR1 is SGHTA and CDR2 is FQGNSA. V was trimmed by 7 bases and J by 1 base, leaving 13 bases between them. The CDR3 is CASTPRGWNTGELFF. CDR3 nucleotides: TGTGCCAGCACCCCACGGGGGTGGAACACCGGGGAGCTGTTTTTT.

The gene calls are TRBV28 and TRBJ2-7, with D possibly being TRBD2 (6 bases). Germline V gene data show CDR1 as MDHEN and CDR2 as SYDVKM. This CDR3 is built from 14 residues. Trimming removed 2 bases at V and 4 bases at J, with 12 bases between. Written as DNA, the CDR3 is TGTGCCAGCAGTTTACTTGGGGGGTTGTACGAGCAGTACTTC. Amino acid sequence: CASSLLGGLYEQYF.

DNA of the CDR3: TGCAGCGTTGATGCCCCGTGGACAGGGTCTCGCACAGATACGCAGTATTTT. Its protein product is CSVDAPWTGSRTDTQYF. This rearrangement joins TRBV29-1 to TRBJ2-3; 8 nucleotides agree with TRBD1. The CDR3 is made up of 17 amino acids. Trimming cost V 3 bases and J 1 base; bases outside gene matches: 12. CDR1 and CDR2 from the germline V gene are SQVTM and ANQGSEA.

CDR3 bases: TGTGCCAGCAGCCCAACAGGGGTTAAAGAAAAACTGTTTTTT. It specifies CASSPTGVKEKLFF. This chain links TRBV3-1 (or the pseudogene TRBV3-2) with TRBJ1-4; 7 nucleotides agree with TRBD1. The CDR3 is 14 residues long. Losses at the gene ends were 4 bases for V and 8 bases for J; bases not matched to a gene: 7. The germline V gene encodes CDR1 LGHDT and CDR2 YNNKEL (reference sequence).

The chain carries TRBV30 and TRBJ1-4; D is possibly TRBD1 (5 bases). The CDR3 sequence is 14 residues long. Germline CDR1 is GTSNPN and CDR2 is SVGIG (reference sequence). Between the trimmed V and J ends, which lost 4 bases and 1 base, there was a span of 10 bases. The CDR3 coding sequence is TGTGCCTGGACGCGGGGGGGAACTAATGAAAAACTGTTTTTT. It translates to CAWTRGGTNEKLFF.

In this sample, this clone turned up once. The chain has TRBV9 and TRBJ2-1; tentatively, D is TRBD2 (6 bases). V was shortened by 7 bases and J by 4 bases, with 15 bases between the two germline ends. In germline, CDR1 is SGDLS, CDR2 YYNGEE. The length of the CDR3 is 14 residues. The CDR3 region has the DNA TGTGCCAGCGGTAGGGACTCGAGATACAATGAGCAGTTCTTC. Residues: CASGRDSRYNEQFF.

On this clone: Within the sample, other DNA sequences also encode this same CDR3. J is TRBJ1-5 and V is TRBV27, with D hard to call. The V and J ends lost 3 bases and 4 bases respectively, with 7 bases between them. Germline V gives CDR1 MNHEY, CDR2 SMNVEV (reference sequence). The CDR3 contains 13 residues. The CDR3 DNA reads TGTGCCAGCAGTTTCCGAGGGAATCAGCCCCAGCATTTT. Translating gives CASSFRGNQPQHF.

The rearrangement uses TRBV28 and TRBJ1-5; 7 nucleotides line up with TRBD1. The germline V gene encodes CDR1 MDHEN and CDR2 SYDVKM. The CDR3 contains 17 residues. Losses at the gene ends were 7 bases for V and 2 bases for J; bases not matched to a gene: 14. CDR3 nucleotide sequence: TGTGCCAGCAACACCGGGGCTACAGGGGCCCGCAATCAGCCCCAGCATTTT. Translating it yields CASNTGATGARNQPQHF.

Details on this clone: This specimen includes other DNA sequences encoding the same CDR3. The chain carries TRBV7-9 and TRBJ2-1; 13 bases map to TRBD2. CDR3 length: 15 amino acids. CDR1 is SEHNR and CDR2 is FQNEAQ in the germline V gene (reference sequence). V dropped 1 base and J dropped 9; count of bases not matched to a gene: 3. In nucleotides, the CDR3 is TGTGCCAGCAGCTTAGGGACTAGCGGGAGAGGTGAGCAGTTCTTC. Translation gives CASSLGTSGRGEQFF.